The source of this TCR beta chain is a study of Ad26.COV2.S vaccination and SARS-CoV-2 variants (dated by TCRdb to the early 2020s). About the study as a whole: TCRbeta repertoire sequencing was used to assess the specificity and breadth of SARS-CoV-2-reactive T cell receptors after Ad26.COV2.S vaccination. A total of 32 samples were included in the TCR-sequenced set, comprising approximately 20 Ad26.COV2.S vaccine recipients, 5 placebo recipients and 8 SARS-CoV-2 convalescent individuals.

Comments on this clone: Its specific antigen is unknown. No quality values exist for individual bases; no much larger clone is one base distant.

The time point tag for this specimen amounts to: individuals recovered from natural SARS-CoV-2 infection. What the research found in general, with its limitations: According to the authors, total T cell responses may have been underestimated by the TCR breadth and depth analyses. Ad26.COV2.S recipients had higher spike-specific TCR breadth than placebo recipients (P = 0.0014). Comparable non-spike TCR breadth was observed between vaccine and placebo recipients, consistent with only spike being contained in the vaccine. After vaccination, spike-specific CD8+ and CD4+ T cell responses were reported to show substantial breadth.

TCRbeta CDR3 regions were sequenced with the immunoSEQ Assay. After extraction, genomic DNA underwent amplification by bias-controlled multiplex PCR, followed by high-throughput sequencing. Processing in the source paper ran as follows. To quantify the absolute abundance of every unique TCRbeta CDR3 region, sequences were collapsed and filtered. T cell fraction was estimated by normalization of TCRbeta template counts to usable DNA, with usable DNA being measured through amplification of reference genes present in all nucleated cells. Repertoire TCRs were annotated as SARS-CoV-2-specific by exact matching of V gene, CDR3 amino acid sequence and J gene to a known reactive TCR set. MIRA supplied the reference SARS-CoV-2 TCR set, which was filtered for enrichment in COVID-19-positive ImmuneCODE repertoires so that public or cross-reactive TCRs were removed. Using the MIRA antigens, annotated TCRs were further analysed by specific ORF or by position within an ORF. Breadth was defined as the number of annotated unique rearrangements divided by the total number of unique productive rearrangements, and depth was defined as the summed frequency of the annotated unique rearrangements. Two-sided Wilcoxon rank-sum tests were used to compare TCR breadth between groups. The immuneACCESS repertoire file appears here via TCRdb, limited to in-frame rearrangements. These files lack a portion of the clones; in checked studies, under half of the deficit traces to unresolved V genes, and the cause of the others is not known. V and J calls and clone size are those listed in that table; D and trimming were worked out from the DNA. This sample lists around 350,000 clones; roughly nine tenths were detected once. Clones ranked in the top ten supply under 4% of the sample.

The specimen was peripheral blood, collected after recovery from COVID-19. The source is a human donor who had recovered from COVID-19.

The nucleotide sequence is given as TGTGCCAGTAGTACCGCGGAAGGGCGGGTTAAGATAAATGAGCAGTTCTTC. It translates to CASSTAEGRVKINEQFF. The rearrangement combines TRBV19 with TRBJ2-1; TRBD2 could be the D gene, as 5 bases match. Taken from cysteine to phenylalanine, the CDR3 has 17 residues. This entry keeps only the CDR3 DNA: 51 bases, framed from base 1. CDR1 and CDR2 are drawn from the germline V gene (reference sequence): LNHDA, SQIVND. The trim is 4 bases for V and 7 bases for J, with a gap of 23 bases between the germline ends.